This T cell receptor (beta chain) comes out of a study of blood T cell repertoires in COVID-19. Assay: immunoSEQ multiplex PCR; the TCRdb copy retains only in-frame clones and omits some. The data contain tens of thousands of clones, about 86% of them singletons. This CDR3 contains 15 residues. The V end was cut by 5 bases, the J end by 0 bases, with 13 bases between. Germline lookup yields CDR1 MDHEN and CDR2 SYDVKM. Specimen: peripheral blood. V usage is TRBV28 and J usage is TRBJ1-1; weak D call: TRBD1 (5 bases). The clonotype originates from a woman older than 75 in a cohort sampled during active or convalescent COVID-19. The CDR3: CASSPVETVNTEAFF. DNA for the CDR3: TGTGCCAGCAGTCCCGTGGAGACAGTGAACACTGAAGCTTTCTTT.